This T cell receptor beta chain was found in a study of blood T cell repertoires in COVID-19. Only in-frame clones appear in the TCRdb table, and some are missing; sequencing was by immunoSEQ multiplex PCR. The sample records some 140,000 clones, around 79% being singletons. Only one count was recorded for this clone. Losses at the gene ends were 2 bases for V and 3 bases for J; bases not matched to a gene: 9. The CDR3 sequence is 16 residues long. Germline V gene lookup returns CDR1 SGHDT and CDR2 YYEEEE. This TCR was recovered from a woman in her 70s with COVID-19, enrolled during active disease. This chain connects TRBV5-6 to TRBJ2-7, with 9 bases identical to TRBD1. Specimen: peripheral blood. DNA of the CDR3: TGTGCCAGCAGCTTCACAGGGGGCGTTAGTCACTACGAGCAGTACTTC. This gives the protein CASSFTGGVSHYEQYF.